The 32 T cell receptor beta chains below all came from one sample that was sequenced in a study of blood T cell repertoires in COVID-19. Generated by immunoSEQ multiplex PCR, the TCRdb table keeps only in-frame clones and is missing some. The sample gives roughly 180,000 clones, roughly 76% of which show up once; more than 6.5% is in the top ten. Sequencing was carried out using peripheral blood. The receptor set was obtained from a woman between 50 and 59 years old with active or convalescent COVID-19.

CDR3 sequence: CATSDLPTGETNEKLFF. The CDR3 nucleotides are TGTGCCACCAGTGATTTGCCCACAGGAGAAACTAATGAAAAACTGTTTTTT. The chain links TRBV24-1 to TRBJ1-4, with a tentative D call TRBD1 (5 bases). This CDR3 is 17 amino acids long. Per germline, CDR1 KGHDR and CDR2 SFDVKD. Trimming stripped 0 bases from V and 1 base from J, with 11 bases between.

This chain connects TRBV9 to TRBJ2-5; no definite D call. CDR1 and CDR2 from the germline V gene are SGDLS and YYNGEE. V lost 0 bases to trimming and J lost 1 base, with 10 bases between them. The CDR3 consists of 15 residues. CDR3 amino acids: CASSVGSGGQETQYF. The CDR3, as DNA: TGTGCCAGCAGCGTAGGATCCGGCGGCCAAGAGACCCAGTACTTC.

CDR3 region: CASSARGPQHF. Here the CDR3 DNA reads TGTGCCAGCAGCGCCCGAGGGCCCCAGCATTTT. The chain uses TRBV7-9 and TRBJ1-5; D is ambiguous. V lost 5 bases and J 9 bases, leaving 8 bases between the germline ends. Looked up from germline, CDR1 is SEHNR and CDR2 is FQNEAQ (reference sequence). The CDR3 sequence is 11 residues long.

The chain employs TRBV3-1 (or the pseudogene TRBV3-2) and TRBJ2-7; 8 bases match TRBD1. Trimming cost V 6 bases and J 3 bases; bases outside gene matches: 7. CDR3 length: 14 residues. Per germline, CDR1 LGHDT and CDR2 YNNKEL (reference sequence). As DNA, the CDR3 is TGTGCCAGCAGGTTGGAGACAGGGGACTACGAGCAGTACTTC. This codes for CASRLETGDYEQYF.

The V gene is TRBV6-2 or TRBV6-3, the J gene TRBJ2-3, with TRBD2 as a possible D gene (6 bases). The germline CDR1 and CDR2 sequences are MNHEY and SVGEGT. Trimming left V 2 bases short and J 4 bases short, with 19 bases between. This CDR3 has 17 amino acids. The CDR3, as DNA: TGTGCCAGCAGTTACGGACCTAGCGATCTTACCTCAGATACGCAGTATTTT. Its protein product is CASSYGPSDLTSDTQYF.

The chain couples TRBV7-3 to TRBJ2-3; D may be TRBD2 (6 bases). Germline V gives CDR1 SGHTA, CDR2 FQGTGA. V was shortened by 2 bases and J by 4 bases, with 13 bases between the two germline ends. The CDR3 runs 15 residues. The CDR3 DNA reads as TGTGCCAGCAGCTTAGTTGGGGGGATGGCAGATACGCAGTATTTT. Translation: CASSLVGGMADTQYF.

Of note for this clone: Relative to the germline gene, one junction end is altered; a read error may explain this. The chain employs TRBV4-3 and TRBJ1-6; D is undetermined. The CDR3 loop spans 16 amino acids. Germline CDR1 LGHNA, CDR2 YSLEER. CDR3: CASSQDGGSYNSPLHF. In nucleotides, the CDR3 is TGCGCCAGCAGCCAAGATGGAGGGTCCTACAATTCACCCCTCCACTTT.

The chain links TRBV3-1 (or the pseudogene TRBV3-2) to TRBJ1-4; D perhaps matches TRBD1 (6 bases). CDR1 is LGHDT and CDR2 is YNNKEL in the germline V gene (reference sequence). The germline V and J ends were trimmed by 4 bases and 3 bases, with 15 bases remaining between them. This CDR3 comprises 16 residues. CDR3 sequence: CASSPAGGLANEKLFF. In DNA form, the CDR3 reads TGTGCCAGCAGCCCCGCCGGGGGGCTAGCTAATGAAAAACTGTTTTTT.

The chain joins TRBV11-3 to TRBJ2-5; 7 nucleotides align to TRBD2. V trimming: 5 bases; J trimming: 5 bases; junction bases outside the gene matches: 5. CDR1 is SGHNT and CDR2 is YENEEA in the germline V gene. The CDR3 has 13 amino acids. CDR3 sequence reads: CASSTGRGETQYF. As DNA, the CDR3 is TGTGCCAGCAGCACTGGGAGGGGTGAGACCCAGTACTTC.

The sample holds one count of this clone. This chain connects TRBV6-5 to TRBJ1-2; 7 bases fit TRBD1. V trimming: 2 bases; J trimming: 7 bases; junction bases outside the gene matches: 10. The CDR3 has 15 residues. The germline V gene encodes CDR1 MNHEY and CDR2 SVGAGI. The CDR3 spells CASSYDGGGARGYTF. Here the CDR3 DNA reads TGTGCCAGCAGTTACGACGGAGGGGGCGCCCGTGGCTACACCTTC.

The chain employs TRBV19 and TRBJ2-1, with 8 bases matching TRBD1. Trimming removed 4 bases from V and 4 bases from J; junction bases left unmatched: 6. This CDR3 has 15 residues. The germline CDR1 and CDR2 sequences are LNHDA and SQIVND (reference sequence). The CDR3 loop reads CASSTGQGRYNEQFF. The DNA of the CDR3 is TGTGCCAGTAGTACTGGACAGGGAAGATACAATGAGCAGTTCTTC.

This chain uses TRBV4-3 with TRBJ2-5; D gene uncertain. Per the germline V gene, CDR1 is LGHNA and CDR2 is YSLEER. V was cut by 1 base and J by 3 bases, with 9 bases left in between. CDR3 length: 14 residues. CDR3 amino acids: CASSQVVSEETQYF. CDR3 coding DNA: TGCGCCAGCAGCCAAGTCGTGTCGGAAGAGACCCAGTACTTC.

This chain links TRBV5-6 with TRBJ1-6; unclear D gene. CDR3 length equals 14 residues. V shed 7 bases and J shed 5 bases, with 13 bases lying between them. In germline, CDR1 is SGHDT, CDR2 YYEEEE. This CDR3 is CASLSSFNNSPLHF. For the CDR3, the DNA is TGTGCCAGCCTCTCCAGTTTTAATAATTCACCCCTCCACTTT.

This clone was seen only a few times. The chain is built from TRBV3-1 (or the pseudogene TRBV3-2) and TRBJ2-7, with TRBD2 identical over 13 bases. Per the germline V gene, CDR1 is LGHDT and CDR2 is YNNKEL (reference sequence). This CDR3 is 14 amino acids long. The J segment lost 3 bases and the V segment lost 4 bases, leaving 0 bases of the junction unmatched. The CDR3 nucleotides are TGTGCCAGCAGCCGGACTAGCGGGGGCTACGAGCAGTACTTC. It codes for CASSRTSGGYEQYF.

The rearrangement links TRBV6-5 to TRBJ1-1; 8 bases map to TRBD1. This CDR3 comprises 15 residues. Trimming removed 2 bases from V and 3 bases from J; junction bases left unmatched: 5. Germline-derived CDR1 and CDR2 are MNHEY and SVGAGI. The DNA of the CDR3 is TGTGCCAGCAGTTACCGCACAGGGGGATACACTGAAGCTTTCTTT. Translating gives CASSYRTGGYTEAFF.

This sequence joins TRBV7-2 and TRBJ1-6, with 7 bases that match TRBD1. Germline trimming cut 4 bases from V and 0 bases from J; bases unmatched to any gene: 6. This CDR3 has 17 residues. The germline V gene encodes CDR1 SGHTA and CDR2 FQGNSA. Here the CDR3 DNA reads TGTGCCAGCAGCTCGGGGACAGTCAACTCCTATAATTCACCCCTCCACTTT. Translation: CASSSGTVNSYNSPLHF.

J is TRBJ2-1 and V is TRBV14; the D gene is possibly TRBD1 (5 bases). Germline V CDR1 and CDR2: SGHDN, FVKESK. This CDR3 is 14 amino acids long. Trimming left V 4 bases short and J 5 bases short, with 12 bases between. CDR3: CASSPHRTNNEQFF. Written as DNA, the CDR3 is TGTGCCAGCAGCCCCCACCGGACAAACAATGAGCAGTTCTTC.

The sample holds one count of this clone. V and J are TRBV9 and TRBJ2-5, with 9 bases aligning to TRBD2. Germline-derived CDR1 and CDR2 are SGDLS and YYNGEE. V trimming: 3 bases; J trimming: 4 bases; junction bases outside the gene matches: 4. The CDR3 spans 14 residues. CDR3 amino acids: CASSDGLASETQYF. The CDR3, as DNA: TGTGCCAGCAGCGACGGACTAGCGTCAGAGACCCAGTACTTC. The whole variable domain, remainder taken from reference TRBV9 and TRBJ2-5, is DSGVTQTPKHLITATGQRVTLRCSPRSGDLSVYWYQQSLDQGLQFLIQYYNGEERAKGNILERFSAQQFPDLHSELNLSSLELGDSALYFCASSDGLASETQYFGPGTRLLVL.

The gene calls are TRBV5-1 and TRBJ1-5; TRBD1 matches at 7 bases. V shed 4 bases, J shed 0 bases, and the junction held 10 bases outside the gene matches. Germline CDR1 and CDR2: SGHRS and YFSETQ. CDR3 length equals 17 residues. The CDR3 region has the DNA TGCGCCAGCAGCCCCTACGACAGGGAGTATAGCAATCAGCCCCAGCATTTT. As protein: CASSPYDREYSNQPQHF.

This rearrangement joins TRBV6-2 or TRBV6-3 to TRBJ1-2; possibly TRBD1 for D (5 bases). The CDR3 is 15 amino acids. V was trimmed by 4 bases and J by 5 bases, leaving 17 bases between them. Looked up from germline, CDR1 is MNHEY and CDR2 is SVGEGT. CDR3 amino acids: CASSSRGGSLYGYTF. The CDR3 nucleotides are TGTGCCAGCAGTTCCCGGGGGGGGTCGCTATATGGCTACACCTTC.

DNA for the CDR3: TGTGCCAGCAGCCCGATGGCGGGGGAGACCCAGTACTTC. This codes for CASSPMAGETQYF. The chain links TRBV7-3 to TRBJ2-5, with D maybe TRBD2 (6 bases). The germline V and J ends were trimmed by 5 bases and 5 bases, with 12 bases remaining between them. CDR1 SGHTA and CDR2 FQGTGA come from the germline V gene. The CDR3 has 13 amino acids. The full variable domain, in which reference TRBV7-3 and TRBJ2-5 provide the parts outside the CDR3, is GAGVSQTPSNKVTEKGKYVELRCDPISGHTALYWYRQSLGQGPEFLIYFQGTGAADDSGLPNDRFFAVRPEGSVSTLKIQRTERGDSAVYLCASSPMAGETQYFGPGTRLLVL.

This clone has a single count. V and J are TRBV7-8 and TRBJ2-5, with 9 nucleotides matching TRBD1. The germline gives CDR1 SGHVS, CDR2 FQNEAQ. The CDR3 consists of 16 residues. V trimming: 6 bases; J trimming: 1 base; junction bases outside the gene matches: 9. The CDR3 coding sequence is TGTGCCAGCAGGAAGTGGGGACAGGGAGGCCAAGAGACCCAGTACTTC. As protein: CASRKWGQGGQETQYF.

The chain links TRBV6-5 to TRBJ2-7, with 12 bases that match TRBD2. V lost 7 bases to trimming and J lost 2 bases; unmatched junction nucleotides: 3. CDR1 is MNHEY and CDR2 is SVGAGI in the germline V gene. CDR3 length equals 14 residues. CDR3 residues: CASKPSGGAYEQYF. The CDR3, as DNA: TGTGCCAGCAAGCCTAGCGGGGGGGCCTACGAGCAGTACTTC.

This chain uses TRBV9 with TRBJ1-6, with 9 bases aligning to TRBD1. Germline V gene data show CDR1 as SGDLS and CDR2 as YYNGEE. V trimming: 4 bases; J trimming: 10 bases; junction bases outside the gene matches: 6. The CDR3 extends over 14 amino acids. The CDR3 sequence: CASSRDRVNSPLHF. CDR3 nucleotide sequence: TGTGCCAGCAGCCGGGACAGGGTAAACTCACCCCTCCACTTT.

The chain couples TRBV6-5 to TRBJ2-3; D gene unclear. The V gene's germline CDR1 is MNHEY and CDR2 SVGAGI. The V gene lost 6 bases and the J gene lost 5 bases, with 12 bases spanning the gap. The CDR3 contains 13 residues. The DNA for the CDR3 is TGTGCCAGCAGGCCCTCTGTCGGAGATACGCAGTATTTT. This codes for CASRPSVGDTQYF.

The chain has TRBV7-3 and TRBJ2-2; 7 positions agree with TRBD2. The ends lost 1 base at V and 1 base at J; junction bases unmatched: 0. The CDR3 consists of 15 residues. Germline V CDR1 and CDR2: SGHTA, FQGTGA. CDR3 nucleotide sequence: TGTGCCAGCAGCTTAAGCGGGAGGAACACCGGGGAGCTGTTTTTT. Amino acid sequence: CASSLSGRNTGELFF.

This clone showed up just a few times. The V and J genes are TRBV2 and TRBJ2-7, with 7 bases identical to TRBD1. CDR1 is SNHLY, CDR2 FYNNEI, per germline. Losses at the gene ends were 6 bases for V and 3 bases for J; bases not matched to a gene: 11. The CDR3 extends over 15 amino acids. In DNA form, the CDR3 reads TGTGCCAGCAGAGCCGGGACAGATCCATTCTACGAGCAGTACTTC. This encodes CASRAGTDPFYEQYF. The variable domain in full, with the rest retrieved from reference TRBV2 and TRBJ2-7, is EPEVTQTPSHQVTQMGQEVILRCVPISNHLYFYWYRQILGQKVEFLVSFYNNEISEKSEIFDDQFSVERPDGSNFTLKIRSTKLEDSAMYFCASRAGTDPFYEQYFGPGTRLTVT.

The V and J genes are TRBV7-9 and TRBJ2-7, with 9 bases matching TRBD1. The J segment lost 3 bases and the V segment lost 5 bases, leaving 23 bases of the junction unmatched. This CDR3 has 20 residues. Germline CDR1 reads SEHNR; CDR2 reads FQNEAQ (reference sequence). The CDR3 loop is CASSTETGGTPGLQLYEQYF. CDR3 sequence (DNA): TGTGCCAGCAGCACCGAGACAGGGGGGACACCGGGACTGCAGCTCTACGAGCAGTACTTC.

This chain uses TRBV28 with TRBJ1-5; 8 bases are shared with TRBD1. This CDR3 comprises 18 residues. Losses at the gene ends were 6 bases for V and 4 bases for J; bases not matched to a gene: 17. In germline, CDR1 is MDHEN, CDR2 SYDVKM. CDR3 bases: TGTGCCAGCAGAAGAGGGGCGACAGGGGAGGGCCTAAATCAGCCCCAGCATTTT. It specifies CASRRGATGEGLNQPQHF.

The J gene is TRBJ2-1, the V gene TRBV19; 10 bases fit TRBD2. Germline CDR1 LNHDA, CDR2 SQIVND (reference sequence). V gave up 7 bases and J gave up 10 bases; unmatched junction bases: 13. This CDR3 is built from 15 residues. The CDR3 DNA reads TGTGCCAGTAACCCCTCCAGCGGGGGGGCTCAGGAGCAGTTCTTC. This translates into CASNPSSGGAQEQFF.

This chain uses TRBV5-1 with TRBJ2-1; 13 bases match TRBD2. The CDR3 contains 15 residues. V lost 2 bases to trimming and J lost 6 bases; unmatched junction nucleotides: 2. CDR1 and CDR2 (germline): SGHRS, YFSETQ. The CDR3 nucleotides are TGCGCCAGCAGCTTAGGACTAGCGGGAGTCAATGAGCAGTTCTTC. Translation: CASSLGLAGVNEQFF.

J is TRBJ2-7 and V is TRBV4-1, with 16 bases fitting TRBD2. V was pared by 4 bases and J by 4 bases, with 19 bases of the junction left unmatched. The CDR3 is made up of 21 amino acids. Germline values: CDR1 MGHRA, CDR2 YSYEKL. CDR3 amino acids: CASSLMSPGTSGRGGIYEQYF. The CDR3 DNA sequence: TGCGCCAGCAGCCTAATGTCGCCTGGGACTAGCGGGAGGGGGGGAATTTACGAGCAGTACTTC.